A single sample is the source of the 14 T cell receptor beta chains below, sequenced in a study of blood T cells in healthy people across ages. A second PCR of 7 to 11 cycles used a sample-barcoded 5' primer and a J-beta primer mix. MiXCR was run by TCRdb on the 5' RACE reads, yielding one entry per CDR3 protein. The data hold about 1.5 million distinct CDR3 sequences, with roughly 43% observed a single time. Input material: blood. The receptors shown here come from a woman aged 18-35 years in good health.

This sequence joins TRBV4-3 and TRBJ1-4; 10 bases match TRBD1. The ends lost 0 bases at V and 8 bases at J; junction bases unmatched: 6. The CDR3 is 16 residues long. In germline, CDR1 is LGHNA, CDR2 YSLEER. The CDR3, as DNA: TGCGCCAGCAGCCAAGAAACGGGGACAGGGGACGAAAAACTGTTTTTT. Encoded protein: CASSQETGTGDEKLFF.

The rearrangement joins TRBV4-3 to TRBJ2-3; 9 bases are shared with TRBD2. The germline CDR1 and CDR2 sequences are LGHNA and YSLEER. The CDR3 has 17 residues. V was pared by 0 bases and J by 3 bases, with 7 bases of the junction left unmatched. The CDR3 sequence is CASSQDWAGGQTDTQYF. As DNA, the CDR3 is TGCGCCAGCAGCCAAGATTGGGCGGGGGGGCAGACAGATACGCAGTATTTT.

The V and J genes are TRBV6-2 or TRBV6-3 and TRBJ2-4, with a tentative D call TRBD1 (6 bases). Germline CDR1 is MNHEY and CDR2 is SVGEGT. Trimming removed 5 bases from V and 3 bases from J, with 14 bases in between. CDR3 length equals 15 residues. The CDR3 DNA sequence: TGTGCCAGCAGTACCAACAGGGTTGACAAAAACATTCAGTACTTC. This sequence encodes CASSTNRVDKNIQYF.

In this sample, this clonotype turned up a few times. The chain has TRBV6-6 and TRBJ2-1, with D unclear. The V and J ends lost 9 bases and 2 bases respectively, with 11 bases between them. The CDR3 sequence is 13 residues long. Germline V gene sequence: CDR1 MNHNY, CDR2 SVGAGI (reference sequence). CDR3 nucleotides: TGTGCCAGTTCCACAATGGCCTACAATGAGCAGTTCTTC. It translates to CASSTMAYNEQFF.

The rearrangement links TRBV27 to TRBJ1-1; 9 bases line up with TRBD1. CDR3 size: 14 residues. V gave up 4 bases and J gave up 3 bases; unmatched junction bases: 3. CDR1 is MNHEY and CDR2 is SMNVEV in the germline V gene (reference sequence). CDR3 region: CASSWGQGHTEAFF. CDR3 nucleotides: TGTGCCAGCAGTTGGGGACAGGGTCACACTGAAGCTTTCTTT.

The chain links TRBV29-1 to TRBJ2-1; D not certain. The germline CDR1 and CDR2 sequences are SQVTM and ANQGSEA. The CDR3 has 14 residues. V lost 3 bases and J 0 bases, leaving 9 bases between the germline ends. The CDR3 DNA reads as TGCAGCGTTGAGCGCCTGAGCTCCTACAATGAGCAGTTCTTC. The encoded protein is CSVERLSSYNEQFF.

This chain uses TRBV14 with TRBJ2-7; the match to TRBD2 covers 8 bases. Germline values: CDR1 SGHDN, CDR2 FVKESK. V lost 6 bases and J lost 3; bases outside the gene matches: 13. The CDR3 is 16 residues long. In DNA form, the CDR3 reads TGTGCCAGCAGATCCCCTCTAGCGGGTATAATCTACGAGCAGTACTTC. Its protein is CASRSPLAGIIYEQYF.

This clonotype was picked up a small number of times. V is TRBV19 and J is TRBJ1-2; D is perhaps TRBD1 (6 bases). In germline, CDR1 is LNHDA, CDR2 SQIVND (reference sequence). The CDR3 length is 14 residues. V was pared by 3 bases and J by 2 bases, with 10 bases between. The CDR3 coding sequence is TGTGCCAGTAGTATGAGACAGGCAAACTATGGCTACACCTTC. Protein product: CASSMRQANYGYTF.

The chain recombines TRBV5-1 with TRBJ2-3; D may be TRBD1 (6 bases). Germline loops: CDR1 SGHRS, CDR2 YFSETQ. V gave up 4 bases and J gave up 0 bases, with 15 bases separating them. The CDR3 runs to 16 residues. CDR3 DNA: TGCGCCAGCAGCGGAATGGACAGATCTAGCACAGATACGCAGTATTTT. This encodes CASSGMDRSSTDTQYF.

This clonotype occurred once. V gene TRBV6-6 combines with J gene TRBJ1-1, with 7 nucleotides matching TRBD1. Looked up from germline, CDR1 is MNHNY and CDR2 is SVGAGI (reference sequence). The CDR3 is 15 residues long. Trimming took 6 bases from V and 3 from J; bases not matched to a gene: 10. Written as DNA, the CDR3 is TGTGCCAGCAGCCCTCCCACAGGGGCGGACACTGAAGCTTTCTTT. Its translation: CASSPPTGADTEAFF.

The chain combines TRBV6-6 with TRBJ2-7; D is undetermined. The germline V gene has CDR1 MNHNY and CDR2 SVGAGI (reference sequence). This CDR3 comprises 13 residues. V lost 5 bases to trimming and J lost 2 bases, with 10 bases between them. Here the CDR3 reads CASSTLSAYEQYF. CDR3 coding DNA: TGTGCCAGCAGTACCCTCAGTGCCTACGAGCAGTACTTC.

The chain has TRBV7-2 and TRBJ1-2, with D unresolved. Looked up from germline, CDR1 is SGHTA and CDR2 is FQGNSA. V was pared by 2 bases and J by 7 bases, with 11 bases between. The CDR3 loop spans 13 amino acids. CDR3 in DNA: TGTGCCAGCAGCTTAAACAGAGAATCTGGCTACACCTTC. It encodes CASSLNRESGYTF. Filled out from reference TRBV7-2 and TRBJ1-2, the complete variable domain reads GAGVSQSPSNKVTEKGKDVELRCDPISGHTALYWYRQSLGQGLEFLIYFQGNSAPDKSGLPSDRFSAERTGGSVSTLTIQRTQQEDSAVYLCASSLNRESGYTFGSGTRLTVV.

This clonotype has a single count. V usage is TRBV10-3 and J usage is TRBJ1-1; TRBD1 might be the D (6 bases). The germline gives CDR1 ENHRY, CDR2 SYGVKD. V was clipped by 7 bases and J by 1 base, with 19 bases between them. The CDR3 loop spans 16 amino acids. The CDR3 DNA reads as TGTGCCATCAACCCAGGGGAGGGCGGGTGGAACACTGAAGCTTTCTTT. This translates into CAINPGEGGWNTEAFF.

J is TRBJ2-1 and V is TRBV5-1; a weak D match, TRBD2 (5 bases). Trimming stripped 2 bases from V and 0 bases from J, with 12 bases between. The CDR3 contains 16 residues. Per the germline V gene, CDR1 is SGHRS and CDR2 is YFSETQ. Here the CDR3 reads CASSFSRAGSYNEQFF. CDR3 nucleotides: TGCGCCAGCAGCTTTTCTAGGGCGGGCTCCTACAATGAGCAGTTCTTC.